Below are 22 T cell receptor beta chains sequenced from a single sample in a study of T cell repertoires in cytomegalovirus infection. TCRdb re-derived calls from the reads in MiXCR, one entry per CDR3 protein. The sample holds under 250,000 distinct CDR3 sequences, 9% to 15% seen once. The specimen was PBMCs. The receptors come from a human donor in good health (CMV status not recorded). Some clones in this sample may be carry-over from other donors' samples.

The CDR3 sequence is CASSLGLAVYEQYF. CDR3 in DNA: TGCGCCAGCAGCTTGGGACTAGCAGTCTACGAGCAGTACTTC. V and J are TRBV5-1 and TRBJ2-7, with 7 bases fitting TRBD2. Germline CDR1 SGHRS, CDR2 YFSETQ. The junction had 3 bases not matched to a gene; V was cut back by 0 bases and J by 3 bases. This CDR3 contains 14 residues. Full variable domain (outside the CDR3, taken from reference TRBV5-1 and TRBJ2-7): KAGVTQTPRYLIKTRGQQVTLSCSPISGHRSVSWYQQTPGQGLQFLFEYFSETQRNKGNFPGRFSGRQFSNSRSEMNVSTLELGDSALYLCASSLGLAVYEQYFGPGTRLTVT.

The chain carries TRBV29-1 and TRBJ1-1; D might be TRBD1 (6 bases). CDR1 SQVTM and CDR2 ANQGSEA come from the germline V gene. With 8 bases removed from V and 1 base from J, the gap between germline ends came to 17 bases. The CDR3 is 14 residues long. CDR3 DNA sequence: TGCAGCTTTAGGGGGGCGCCATGGAACACTGAAGCTTTCTTT. It translates to CSFRGAPWNTEAFF.

This clonotype was seen repeatedly, ten times or more. The gene calls are TRBV7-2 and TRBJ2-7; 8 bases match TRBD2. V lost 3 bases to trimming and J lost 0 bases; unmatched junction nucleotides: 19. Germline values: CDR1 SGHTA, CDR2 FQGNSA. This CDR3 is 20 amino acids long. As DNA, the CDR3 is TGTGCCAGCAGCTTGAGGTCGGTGCCTAGCGGGTCTCGGACCTCCTACGAGCAGTACTTC. Translated: CASSLRSVPSGSRTSYEQYF.

This clonotype occurred many times. The chain has TRBV7-2 and TRBJ1-1, with D unclear. Trimming took off 5 bases at V and 7 bases at J, with 11 bases between the two ends. Germline-derived CDR1 and CDR2 are SGHTA and FQGNSA. CDR3 length: 12 amino acids. The CDR3 nucleotides read TGTGCCAGCAGCGGTCCTAGTGGTGAAGCTTTCTTT. Residues: CASSGPSGEAFF.

At least ten counts were recorded for this clonotype. This chain joins TRBV7-8 and TRBJ1-2, with 9 nucleotides matching TRBD1. The ends lost 2 bases at V and 8 bases at J; junction bases unmatched: 6. The CDR3 runs to 14 residues. Looked up from germline, CDR1 is SGHVS and CDR2 is FQNEAQ. This CDR3 is CASSLLPDRGGYTF. CDR3 bases: TGTGCCAGCAGCTTACTACCGGACAGGGGCGGCTACACCTTC.

The rearrangement links TRBV2 to TRBJ2-2; D is possibly TRBD1 or TRBD2 (5 bases each). The CDR3 contains 15 residues. Between the trimmed V and J ends, which lost 4 bases and 5 bases, there was a span of 14 bases. Per the germline V gene, CDR1 is SNHLY and CDR2 is FYNNEI. CDR3 residues: CASSGDGEWTGELFF. For the CDR3, the DNA is TGTGCCAGCAGTGGGGACGGGGAGTGGACCGGGGAGCTGTTTTTT.

This chain links TRBV23-1 with TRBJ2-1, with TRBD2 identical over 11 bases. TRBV23-1 is flagged as an ORF with uncertain function. The CDR3 contains 17 residues. V lost 3 bases and J lost 1; bases outside the gene matches: 5. The CDR3 loop is CASSHSTSGVSYNEQFF. Written as DNA, the CDR3 is TGCGCCAGCAGTCATTCGACTAGCGGGGTTTCCTACAATGAGCAGTTCTTC.

At least ten counts were recorded for this clonotype. The rearrangement links TRBV15 to TRBJ1-2; TRBD1 might be the D (5 bases). Germline assignment: CDR1 LNHNV and CDR2 YYDKDF (reference sequence). The length of the CDR3 is 17 residues. V lost 0 bases, J lost 4 bases, and 18 bases lay in between. In DNA, the CDR3 is TGTGCCACCAGCAGAGATCTTGGGGGAGGTCGGAGCTATGGCTACACCTTC. It yields the protein CATSRDLGGGRSYGYTF.

In the case of this clonotype: A clone one base away is much larger, so this may be a read error. The chain carries TRBV28 and TRBJ2-7; either TRBD1 or TRBD2 may supply D (5 bases each). Germline values: CDR1 MDHEN, CDR2 SYDVKM. Trimming took 6 bases from V and 7 from J, leaving 16 bases between them. This CDR3 has 13 residues. CDR3 loop: CASSVGRQKEQYF. Here the CDR3 DNA reads TGTGCCAGCAGCGTAGGGAGACAGAAAGAGCAGTACTTC.

The CDR3 reads CASSVDARQPQHF. CDR3 in DNA: TGTGCCAGCTCAGTCGACGCTCGCCAGCCCCAGCATTTT. This chain joins TRBV18 and TRBJ1-5; D is uncertain. The germline V gene encodes CDR1 KGHSH and CDR2 LQKENI. The CDR3 contains 13 residues. V shed 5 bases and J shed 7 bases, with 12 bases lying between them.

The chain couples TRBV27 to TRBJ2-1, with 11 nucleotides matching TRBD2. Trimming at V came to 6 bases and at J to 7 bases, leaving 11 bases not matched to a gene. The germline gives CDR1 MNHEY, CDR2 SMNVEV (reference sequence). The CDR3 length is 16 residues. DNA of the CDR3: TGTGCCAGCAGCCCCGCGTTCCTAGCGGGGGGAAATGAGCAGTTCTTC. This sequence encodes CASSPAFLAGGNEQFF.

This clonotype was counted a few times. V gene TRBV29-1 combines with J gene TRBJ2-7; D is unclear. Trimming shortened V by 1 base and J by 0 bases, and 4 bases separated the two germline ends. The CDR3 totals 12 residues. Per germline, CDR1 SQVTM and CDR2 ANQGSEA. The CDR3 region has the DNA TGCAGCGTTGAAGGCAGCTCCTACGAGCAGTACTTC. It translates to CSVEGSSYEQYF.

The CDR3 DNA reads TGTGCCAGCAGCGCGGGGAGAGGTGACAGGGGGCGAGGCACTGAAGCTTTCTTT. It encodes CASSAGRGDRGRGTEAFF. The chain couples TRBV5-4 to TRBJ1-1; TRBD1 matches at 10 bases. V was pared by 4 bases and J by 4 bases, with 16 bases of the junction left unmatched. The CDR3 consists of 18 residues. Germline V gene sequence: CDR1 SGHNT, CDR2 YYREEE (reference sequence).

Turning to this clonotype: A much larger clonotype is one base distant, so this may be a read error. The chain employs TRBV6-2 or TRBV6-3 and TRBJ2-3, with D tentatively TRBD2 (6 bases). Germline CDR1 reads MNHEY; CDR2 reads SVGEGT. This CDR3 has 13 residues. Trimming took off 2 bases at V and 9 bases at J, with 12 bases between the two ends. The DNA for the CDR3 is TGTGCCAGCAGTTACACCGGGGAGGTGACGCAGTATTTT. It encodes CASSYTGEVTQYF.

The chain uses TRBV3-1 and TRBJ1-1; D is unresolved. V shed 4 bases and J shed 0 bases, with 12 bases lying between them. Germline V CDR1 and CDR2: LGHDT, YNNKEL (reference sequence). CDR3 length: 15 residues. CDR3 sequence: CASSLGGSLNTEAFF. Written as DNA, the CDR3 is TGTGCCAGCAGCCTGGGAGGGTCGTTGAACACTGAAGCTTTCTTT.

This clonotype was observed a few times. V usage is TRBV20-1 and J usage is TRBJ2-7, with TRBD1 matching 11 bases. The V gene end was trimmed by 3 bases and the J gene end by 6 bases; junction bases not matched to a gene: 4. Germline CDR1 DFQATT, CDR2 SNEGSKA (reference sequence). This CDR3 comprises 13 residues. CDR3 amino acids: CSARDRGLSEQYF. In DNA, the CDR3 is TGCAGTGCTAGGGACAGGGGGCTATCCGAGCAGTACTTC.

This clonotype was seen many times. This chain connects TRBV7-8 to TRBJ2-7, with D tentatively TRBD1 (6 bases). This CDR3 is built from 15 residues. Trimming left V 1 base short and J 4 bases short, with 14 bases between. Germline V CDR1 and CDR2: SGHVS, FQNEAQ. The CDR3 loop is CASSLGQAEPYEQYF. For the CDR3, the DNA is TGTGCCAGCAGCTTAGGACAGGCTGAACCTTACGAGCAGTACTTC.

The chain combines TRBV10-3 with TRBJ2-1; weak D call: TRBD1 (5 bases). From germline, CDR1 is ENHRY and CDR2 SYGVKD. The CDR3 totals 11 residues. Trimming took off 5 bases at V and 10 bases at J, with 9 bases between the two ends. The CDR3 nucleotides read TGTGCCATCAGTTTTCAGGGCGAGCAGTTCTTC. Protein sequence: CAISFQGEQFF.

This clonotype was recorded many times. This rearrangement joins TRBV7-2 to TRBJ2-1; weak D call: TRBD1 (6 bases). Germline lookup yields CDR1 SGHTA and CDR2 FQGNSA. The CDR3 contains 16 residues. The V and J ends lost 6 bases and 1 base respectively, with 16 bases between them. CDR3 DNA: TGTGCCAGCAGTTCCGCCGCGAGGGGGTCCTACAATGAGCAGTTCTTC. Translation: CASSSAARGSYNEQFF.

This clonotype occurred many times. V is TRBV6-4 and J is TRBJ1-5; tentatively, D is TRBD1 (5 bases). Trimming took off 8 bases at V and 6 bases at J, with 14 bases between the two ends. Germline lookup yields CDR1 MRHNA and CDR2 SNTAGT. The CDR3 runs 13 residues. The CDR3 nucleotides read TGTGCCAGCGCGTCAGGGATAGGTCAGCCCCAGCATTTT. Translation: CASASGIGQPQHF.

This clonotype occurred a few times. The rearrangement uses TRBV5-1 and TRBJ2-7; 7 bases line up with TRBD1. Germline CDR1 SGHRS, CDR2 YFSETQ. With V trimmed by 5 bases and J by 1 base, 3 bases remained unmatched. CDR3 length: 13 amino acids. The CDR3 DNA sequence: TGCGCCAGCAGAGAGGGGGCGTCCTACGAGCAGTACTTC. Its translation is CASREGASYEQYF. The entire variable domain, with the rest obtained from reference TRBV5-1 and TRBJ2-7, is as follows: KAGVTQTPRYLIKTRGQQVTLSCSPISGHRSVSWYQQTPGQGLQFLFEYFSETQRNKGNFPGRFSGRQFSNSRSEMNVSTLELGDSALYLCASREGASYEQYFGPGTRLTVT.

The V gene is TRBV29-1, the J gene TRBJ2-5, with TRBD1 matching 10 bases. Trimming took 7 bases from V and 1 from J; bases not matched to a gene: 6. This CDR3 spans 14 amino acids. Germline CDR1 and CDR2: SQVTM and ANQGSEA. The DNA of the CDR3 is TGCAGCGCCCGGGACAGGGGTCGCCAAGAGACCCAGTACTTC. Translating it yields CSARDRGRQETQYF.